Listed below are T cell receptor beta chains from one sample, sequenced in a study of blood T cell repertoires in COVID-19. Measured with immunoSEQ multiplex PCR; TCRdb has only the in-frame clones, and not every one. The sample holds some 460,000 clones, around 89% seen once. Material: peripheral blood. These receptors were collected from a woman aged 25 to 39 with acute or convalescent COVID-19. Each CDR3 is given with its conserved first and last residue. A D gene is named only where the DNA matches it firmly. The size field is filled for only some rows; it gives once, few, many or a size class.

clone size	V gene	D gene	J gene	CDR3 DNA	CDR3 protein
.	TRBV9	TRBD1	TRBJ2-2	TGTGCCAGCAGCTCCCCCCGGACAGGGAACTACCCGCTGGACACCGGGGAGCTGTTTTTT	CASSSPRTGNYPLDTGELFF
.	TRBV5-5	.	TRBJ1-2	TGTGCCAGCAGCTTGGGCGGGGGGAGAGGAAGCTATGGCTACACCTTC	CASSLGGGRGSYGYTF
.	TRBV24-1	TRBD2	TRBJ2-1	TGTGCCACCAGTGATGCGACTAGCGGGGTTTACAATGAGCAGTTCTTC	CATSDATSGVYNEQFF
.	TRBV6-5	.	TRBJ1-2	TGTGCCAGCAGTTACTCGGAACAGCCCACTAACTATGGCTACACCTTC	CASSYSEQPTNYGYTF
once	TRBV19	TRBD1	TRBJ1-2	TGTGCCAGTAGTATCATGACCGGGACAGGGAAAGGCTACACCTTC	CASSIMTGTGKGYTF
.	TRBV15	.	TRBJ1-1	TGTGCCACCAGCCAAGCGGGGGGATGGGACACTGAAGCTTTCTTT	CATSQAGGWDTEAFF
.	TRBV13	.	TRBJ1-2	TGTGCCAGCAGCCTCCCCAGCACAGGGATTAACTATGGCTACACCTTC	CASSLPSTGINYGYTF
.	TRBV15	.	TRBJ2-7	TGTGCCACCAGCAGAGATAGCAGGGGGGAATACGAGCAGTACTTC	CATSRDSRGEYEQYF
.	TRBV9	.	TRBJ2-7	TGTGCCAGCAGCGAGACGGGGGGCCCTCGGGTCGACGAGCAGTACTTC	CASSETGGPRVDEQYF
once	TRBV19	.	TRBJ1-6	TGTGCCAGTAGTATGGAAGGGGCTTTGTCCTATAATTCACCCCTCCACTTT	CASSMEGALSYNSPLHF
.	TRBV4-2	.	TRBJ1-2	TGTGCCAGCAGCCAAGATCTGGGGGGTAAGGATGGCTACACCTTC	CASSQDLGGKDGYTF
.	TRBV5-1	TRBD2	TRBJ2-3	TGCGCCAGCAGCACTCGAGATAGCGGGGGAAACACAGATACGCAGTATTTT	CASSTRDSGGNTDTQYF
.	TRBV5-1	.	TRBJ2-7	TGCGCCAGCAACTTAGGCCAAAACAGGGTGAGCGAGCAGTACTTC	CASNLGQNRVSEQYF
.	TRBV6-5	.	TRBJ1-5	TGTGCCAGCAGCCCACTATTCAATCAGCCCCAGCATTTT	CASSPLFNQPQHF
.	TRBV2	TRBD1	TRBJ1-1	TGTGCCAGCAGTAGGGACAGGCCTGAAGCTTTCTTT	CASSRDRPEAFF
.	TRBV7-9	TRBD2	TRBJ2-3	TGTGCCAGCAGCAGACCGGGACTAGCGGCCGTAGATACGCAGTATTTT	CASSRPGLAAVDTQYF
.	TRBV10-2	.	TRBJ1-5	TGCGCTTCCCTTTCCAGGCCCCGGGACAATCAGCCCCAGCATTTT	CASLSRPRDNQPQHF